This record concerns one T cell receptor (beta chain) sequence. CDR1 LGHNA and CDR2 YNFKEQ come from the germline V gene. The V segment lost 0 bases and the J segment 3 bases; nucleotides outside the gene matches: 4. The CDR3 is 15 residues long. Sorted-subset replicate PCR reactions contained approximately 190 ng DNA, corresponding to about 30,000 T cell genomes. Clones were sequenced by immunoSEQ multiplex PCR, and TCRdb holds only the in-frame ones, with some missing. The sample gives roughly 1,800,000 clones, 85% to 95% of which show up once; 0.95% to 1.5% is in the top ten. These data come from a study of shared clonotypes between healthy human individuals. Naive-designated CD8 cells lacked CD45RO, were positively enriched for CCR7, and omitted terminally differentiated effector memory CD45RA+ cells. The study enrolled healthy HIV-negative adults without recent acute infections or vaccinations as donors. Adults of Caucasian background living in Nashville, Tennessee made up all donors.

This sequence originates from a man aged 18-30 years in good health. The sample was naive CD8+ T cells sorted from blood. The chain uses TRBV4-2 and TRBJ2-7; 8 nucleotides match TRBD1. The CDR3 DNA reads TGTGCCAGCAGCCAAGAGTGGACAGGGAACTACGAGCAGTACTTC. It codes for CASSQEWTGNYEQYF.